This TCR beta chain comes out of a study of T cell responses to AZD1222 COVID-19 vaccine. Trimming removed 1 base from V and 0 bases from J, with 10 bases in between. Germline CDR1 and CDR2: SGHVS and FQNEAQ. The CDR3 consists of 15 residues. Clones were sequenced by immunoSEQ multiplex PCR, and TCRdb holds only the in-frame ones, with some missing. The sample includes about 110,000 clones, about 88% of them seen just once. This sequence joins TRBV7-8 and TRBJ2-7; no clear D gene. This sequence was found in an adult in good health. The specimen comprised peripheral blood, sampled on day 0 of AZD1222 vaccination. CDR3 DNA: TGTGCCAGCAGCTTAGGGGCAGGTCACTCCTACGAGCAGTACTTC. Its protein is CASSLGAGHSYEQYF.